This T cell receptor (beta chain) was recovered during a study of T cell responses to AZD1222 COVID-19 vaccine. Overall study: Pooling of second doses given at about 4 or about 12 weeks was done.

To note about this clone: Its target is unknown.

V shed 1 base and J shed 5 bases, with 11 bases lying between them. CDR3 length: 14 residues. Germline V gene data show CDR1 as LGHNA and CDR2 as YSLEER. Measured with immunoSEQ multiplex PCR; TCRdb has only the in-frame clones, and not every one. The sample has about 97,000 clones, around 89% seen once; the top ten hold 6% to 8%. Regarding the study as a whole: Dominant CD4 TCR responses targeted spike regions 160-218 and 743-854. Two AZD1222 doses significantly raised spike-specific TCR breadth and depth over controls. Reportedly, close to half of spike-specific TCRs are directed against unmutated variant regions.

The gene calls are TRBV4-3 and TRBJ1-1; D remains ambiguous. The material sequenced was peripheral blood, taken on day 0 of AZD1222 vaccination. This clonotype was obtained from an adult in good health. In nucleotides, the CDR3 is TGCGCCAGCAGCCAAGTGGACGGTAGGACTGAAGCTTTCTTT. Protein product: CASSQVDGRTEAFF.